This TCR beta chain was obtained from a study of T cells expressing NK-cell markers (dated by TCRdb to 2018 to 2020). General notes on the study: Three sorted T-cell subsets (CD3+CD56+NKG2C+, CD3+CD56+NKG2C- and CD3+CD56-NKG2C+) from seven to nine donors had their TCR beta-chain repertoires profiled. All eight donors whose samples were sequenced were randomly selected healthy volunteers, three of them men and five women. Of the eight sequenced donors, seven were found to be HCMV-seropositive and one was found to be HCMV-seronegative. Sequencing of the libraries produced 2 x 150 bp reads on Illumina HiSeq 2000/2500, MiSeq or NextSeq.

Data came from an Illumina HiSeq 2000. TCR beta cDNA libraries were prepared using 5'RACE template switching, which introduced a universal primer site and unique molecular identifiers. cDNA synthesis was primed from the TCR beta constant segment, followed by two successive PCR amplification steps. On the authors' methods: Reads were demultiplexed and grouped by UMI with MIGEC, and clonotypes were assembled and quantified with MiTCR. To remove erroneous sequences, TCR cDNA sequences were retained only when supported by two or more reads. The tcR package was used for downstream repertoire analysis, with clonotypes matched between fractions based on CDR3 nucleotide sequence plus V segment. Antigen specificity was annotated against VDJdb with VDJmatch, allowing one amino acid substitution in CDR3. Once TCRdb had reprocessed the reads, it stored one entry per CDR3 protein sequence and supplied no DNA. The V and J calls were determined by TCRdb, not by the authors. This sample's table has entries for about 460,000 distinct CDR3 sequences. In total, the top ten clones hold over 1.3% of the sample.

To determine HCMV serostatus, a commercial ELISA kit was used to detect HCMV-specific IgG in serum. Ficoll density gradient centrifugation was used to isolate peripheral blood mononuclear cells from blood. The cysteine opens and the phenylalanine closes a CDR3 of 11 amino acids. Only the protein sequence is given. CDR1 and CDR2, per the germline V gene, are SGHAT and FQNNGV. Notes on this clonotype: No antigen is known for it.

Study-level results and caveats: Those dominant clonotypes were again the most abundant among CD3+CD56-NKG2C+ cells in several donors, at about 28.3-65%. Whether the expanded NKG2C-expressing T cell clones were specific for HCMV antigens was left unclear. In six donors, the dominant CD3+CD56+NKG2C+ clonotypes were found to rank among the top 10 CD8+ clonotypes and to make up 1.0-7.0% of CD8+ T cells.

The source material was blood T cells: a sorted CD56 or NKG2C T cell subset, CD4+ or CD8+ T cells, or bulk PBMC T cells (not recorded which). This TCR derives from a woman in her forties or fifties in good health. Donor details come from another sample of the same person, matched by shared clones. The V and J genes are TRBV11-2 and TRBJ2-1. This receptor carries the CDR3 CASSPDNEQFF.